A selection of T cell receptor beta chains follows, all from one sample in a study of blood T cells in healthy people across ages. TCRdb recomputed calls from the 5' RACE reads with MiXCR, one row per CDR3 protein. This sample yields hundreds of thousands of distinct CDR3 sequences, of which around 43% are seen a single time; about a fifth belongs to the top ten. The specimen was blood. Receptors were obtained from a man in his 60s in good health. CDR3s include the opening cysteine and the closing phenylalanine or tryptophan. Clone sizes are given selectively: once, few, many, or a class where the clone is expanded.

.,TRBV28,CASSLSGDPSNEQFF
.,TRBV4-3,CASSQEWGNSPLHF
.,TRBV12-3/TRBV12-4,CASTLTSYEQYF
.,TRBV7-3,CAGSSQGDETQYF
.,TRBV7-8,CASSFDRAANVLTF
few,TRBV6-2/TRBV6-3,CASSVRGTLYNEQFF
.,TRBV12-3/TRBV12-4,CASNSRGAGRNNEQFF
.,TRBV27,CASSLRTGSLRETQYF
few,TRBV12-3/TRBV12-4,CASSRRGGKYEQYF
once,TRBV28,CASRETGQVHNEQFF
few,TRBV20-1,CSARALGLAVPGANVLTF
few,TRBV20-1,CSARESGVSYGYTF
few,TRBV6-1,CASSQRSGTGYSYEQYF
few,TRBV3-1,CASSFSETNEKLFF
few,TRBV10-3,CAISEPISYEQYF
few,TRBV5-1,CASRLAGHSYEQYF
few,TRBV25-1,CASSEANRGPLEQYF
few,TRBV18,CASSPVGLANTLAKNIQYF
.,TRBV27,CASMARGENEKLFF
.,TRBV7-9,CASSLLSGVTDTQYF
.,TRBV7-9,CASSLIAGPNSYEQYF
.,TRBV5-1,CASSTTGRDYGYTF
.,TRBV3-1,CASSQTGWGTDTQYF
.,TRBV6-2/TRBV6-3,CASSGRDRKYSNQPQHF
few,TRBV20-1,CSARQGMQPQHF
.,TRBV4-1,CASSQEGRLAGGHTTPFF
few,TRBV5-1,CASSPSGGSVNEQFF
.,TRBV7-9,CASSLATGGAEAFF
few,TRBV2,CASRKTESSYNEQYF
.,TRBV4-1,CTSSQDTGRSGNTIYF
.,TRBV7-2,CASSSGAGESYEQYF
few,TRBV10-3,CAISEGPTNEKLFF
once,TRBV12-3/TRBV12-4,CASKTSGENTGELFF
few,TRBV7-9,CASSLGDRGTYEQYF
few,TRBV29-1,CSVAEGVRAEAFF
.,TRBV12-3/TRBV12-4,CASSFVGTTYEQYF
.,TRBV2,CASRDRGLQETQYF
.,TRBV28,CASNLGGSSAYEQYF
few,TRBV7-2,CASSPRGGGEISPLHF
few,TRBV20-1,CSAQDGGMNTEAFF
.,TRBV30,CAWSRNSGNQPQHF
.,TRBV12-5,CASAPGNQETQYF
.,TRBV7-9,CASSLPDRGGGYEQYF
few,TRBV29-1,CSVLLTGTYEQYF
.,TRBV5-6,CASSLVGGGVDNEQFF
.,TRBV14,CASSQHGRWDNEQFF
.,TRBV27,CAGSFGDTQYF
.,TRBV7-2,CASSLASVDYGYTF
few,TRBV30,CAWSAGGYYNEQYF
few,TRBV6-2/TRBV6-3,CASRAGGGGNEQYF
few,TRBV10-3,CAISEPGHGYTF
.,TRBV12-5,CASGLDAKETQYF
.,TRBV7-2,CASSLAQGYGYTF
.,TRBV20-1,CSARAGAGNSPLHF
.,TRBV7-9,CASSQVQAAAEAFF
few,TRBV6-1,CASVRDFQANYGYTF
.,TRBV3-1,CASEPAGGGRFGGYTF